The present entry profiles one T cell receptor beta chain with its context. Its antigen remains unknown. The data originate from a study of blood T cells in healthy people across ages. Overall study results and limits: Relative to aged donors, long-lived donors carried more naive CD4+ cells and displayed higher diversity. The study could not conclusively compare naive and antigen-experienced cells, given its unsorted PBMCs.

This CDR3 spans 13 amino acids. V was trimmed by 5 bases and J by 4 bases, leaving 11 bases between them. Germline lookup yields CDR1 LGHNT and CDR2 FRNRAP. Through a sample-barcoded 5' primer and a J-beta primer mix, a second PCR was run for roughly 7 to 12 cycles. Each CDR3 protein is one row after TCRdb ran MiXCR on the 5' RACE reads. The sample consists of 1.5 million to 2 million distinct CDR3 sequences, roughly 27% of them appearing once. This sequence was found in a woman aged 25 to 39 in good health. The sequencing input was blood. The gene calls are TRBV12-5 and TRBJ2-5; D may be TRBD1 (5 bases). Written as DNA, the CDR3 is TGTGCTAGTGGTACCCAGGGCCCAGAGACCCAGTACTTC. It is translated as CASGTQGPETQYF.